The 15 T cell receptor beta chains below were found in one sample sequenced in a study of blood T cell repertoires in COVID-19. Assay used: immunoSEQ multiplex PCR; TCRdb lists only in-frame clones, some missing. The repertoire consists of about 80,000 clones, with around 78% occurring once and the leading ten covering about 15%. Material: peripheral blood. All receptors derive from a human donor in a cohort sampled during active COVID-19.

CDR3 nucleotide sequence: TGTGCCAGCTCACCTCCCCACCTCCAGGGCTACGAGCAGTACTTC. The encoded protein is CASSPPHLQGYEQYF. The rearrangement uses TRBV18 and TRBJ2-7; tentative D call: TRBD1 (5 bases). In germline, CDR1 is KGHSH, CDR2 LQKENI. This CDR3 comprises 15 residues. V dropped 3 bases and J dropped 3 bases, with 15 bases sitting between them.

The rearrangement joins TRBV11-2 to TRBJ1-1, with a possible D match to TRBD1 (5 bases). Germline V lookup: CDR1 SGHAT, CDR2 FQNNGV. The CDR3 spans 14 residues. The V and J ends lost 6 bases and 0 bases respectively, with 11 bases between them. The CDR3 spells CASRISGMNTEAFF. The CDR3 bases are TGTGCCAGCAGAATTTCAGGGATGAACACTGAAGCTTTCTTT. Full variable domain (missing parts from reference TRBV11-2 and TRBJ1-1): EAGVAQSPRYKIIEKRQSVAFWCNPISGHATLYWYQQILGQGPKLLIQFQNNGVVDDSQLPKDRFSAERLKGVDSTLKIQPAKLEDSAVYLCASRISGMNTEAFFGQGTRLTVV.

The chain combines TRBV4-2 with TRBJ2-7; 8 positions agree with TRBD2. V lost 0 bases to trimming and J lost 2 bases; unmatched junction nucleotides: 6. Germline V gene sequence: CDR1 LGHNA, CDR2 YNFKEQ. The CDR3 totals 16 residues. This CDR3 reads CASSQEASGGTYEQYF. CDR3 bases: TGTGCCAGCAGCCAAGAAGCGAGCGGGGGCACCTACGAGCAGTACTTC.

This rearrangement joins TRBV6-6 to TRBJ1-1; 7 bases fit TRBD1. The germline V gene encodes CDR1 MNHNY and CDR2 SVGAGI (reference sequence). The CDR3 sequence is 16 residues long. V was clipped by 2 bases and J by 7 bases; unmatched bases: 13. CDR3 DNA: TGTGCCAGCAGTTACGCCCCAGGAACCAGGACAGGTGAAGCTTTCTTT. Translating gives CASSYAPGTRTGEAFF.

The chain recombines TRBV11-2 with TRBJ1-6; the match to TRBD1 covers 7 bases. The CDR3 contains 17 residues. Germline V gene data show CDR1 as SGHAT and CDR2 as FQNNGV. V gave up 5 bases and J gave up 3 bases; unmatched junction bases: 10. This CDR3 is CASSPGQAAYYNSPLHF. The CDR3 DNA is TGTGCCAGCAGCCCTGGACAGGCCGCGTACTATAATTCACCCCTCCACTTT.

This chain joins TRBV5-1 and TRBJ1-1; no definite D call. Trimming shortened V by 0 bases and J by 0 bases, and 6 bases separated the two germline ends. Looked up from germline, CDR1 is SGHRS and CDR2 is YFSETQ. The CDR3 runs to 14 residues. CDR3 protein: CASSLGHMNTEAFF. In nucleotides, the CDR3 is TGCGCCAGCAGCTTGGGGCACATGAACACTGAAGCTTTCTTT.

The chain employs TRBV12-2 and TRBJ1-5; the table's D call, TRBD1, was not checked against the DNA. TRBV12-2 is a listed pseudogene. The CDR3 is 19 amino acids. CDR3 amino acids: CASRLAPLRDSRGNQPQHF. In DNA, the CDR3 is TGTGCAAGTCGCTTAGCCCCTCTCCGGGACAGTCGTGGCAATCAGCCCCAGCATTTT.

This clone appeared a single time. The rearrangement joins TRBV10-3 to TRBJ2-3; a possible D gene is TRBD2 (6 bases). V dropped 0 bases and J dropped 5 bases, with 15 bases sitting between them. The CDR3 is 16 amino acids. Germline V gives CDR1 ENHRY, CDR2 SYGVKD. CDR3 DNA sequence: TGTGCCATCAGTGAGTCTGGGGGGTCGGTCGGAGATACGCAGTATTTT. As protein: CAISESGGSVGDTQYF.

This clone has just one count. This rearrangement joins TRBV10-2 to TRBJ1-6; D may be TRBD1 (5 bases). This CDR3 has 13 amino acids. Germline V lookup: CDR1 WSHSY, CDR2 SAAADI. Between the trimmed V and J ends, which lost 8 bases and 10 bases, there was a span of 15 bases. CDR3 sequence: CASGGTRGSPLHF. For the CDR3, the DNA is TGCGCCAGCGGGGGGACCCGAGGATCACCCCTCCACTTT.

The CDR3 protein is CASSLDMGRGGYTF. The CDR3 nucleotides are TGCGCCAGCAGCTTGGATATGGGGCGAGGTGGCTACACCTTC. The genes are TRBV5-1 and TRBJ1-2; a weak D match, TRBD1 (5 bases). In germline, CDR1 is SGHRS, CDR2 YFSETQ. V shed 0 bases and J shed 7 bases, with 13 bases lying between them. The CDR3 spans 14 residues. Full variable domain (rest looked up from reference TRBV5-1 and TRBJ1-2): KAGVTQTPRYLIKTRGQQVTLSCSPISGHRSVSWYQQTPGQGLQFLFEYFSETQRNKGNFPGRFSGRQFSNSRSEMNVSTLELGDSALYLCASSLDMGRGGYTFGSGTRLTVV.

The chain employs TRBV24-1 and TRBJ1-4, with D possibly TRBD1 on 6 matching bases. Trimming shortened V by 5 bases and J by 8 bases, and 11 bases separated the two germline ends. Germline CDR1 KGHDR, CDR2 SFDVKD. The CDR3 has 13 residues. This CDR3 reads CATSARGGEKLFF. CDR3 coding DNA: TGTGCCACCAGTGCACGTGGGGGCGAAAAACTGTTTTTT.

This clone was detected ten times or more. The CDR3, as DNA: TGCAGTGCTAGTGGTTCCCTAGCGGGGGGAGGGGTGGACACAGATACGCAGTATTTT. This encodes CSASGSLAGGGVDTDTQYF. The chain couples TRBV20-1 to TRBJ2-3; TRBD2 matches at 11 bases. V lost 3 bases and J lost 2; bases outside the gene matches: 16. The CDR3 is made up of 19 amino acids. Germline V gives CDR1 DFQATT, CDR2 SNEGSKA (reference sequence).

The chain links TRBV28 to TRBJ2-7, with D possibly TRBD2 on 7 matching bases. This CDR3 has 13 residues. Germline V gives CDR1 MDHEN, CDR2 SYDVKM. Trimming took 4 bases from V and 5 from J, leaving 12 bases between them. CDR3 protein: CASSSGGWNEQYF. CDR3 in DNA: TGTGCCAGCAGTTCGGGGGGCTGGAACGAGCAGTACTTC.

The chain couples TRBV28 to TRBJ2-3, with 9 positions matching TRBD2. The length of the CDR3 is 15 residues. Losses at the gene ends were 5 bases for V and 7 bases for J; bases not matched to a gene: 10. Germline V gene sequence: CDR1 MDHEN, CDR2 SYDVKM. CDR3 sequence reads: CASSSPSGGRNTQYF. CDR3 in DNA: TGTGCCAGCAGTAGTCCCAGCGGGGGGCGGAATACGCAGTATTTT.

The chain is built from TRBV9 and TRBJ2-3; 7 positions match TRBD2. The CDR3 is 15 amino acids. V dropped 2 bases and J dropped 0; count of bases not matched to a gene: 3. Germline V gives CDR1 SGDLS, CDR2 YYNGEE. The DNA of the CDR3 is TGTGCCAGCAGCGTTCTAGCGGCTAGCACAGATACGCAGTATTTT. Translated: CASSVLAASTDTQYF.